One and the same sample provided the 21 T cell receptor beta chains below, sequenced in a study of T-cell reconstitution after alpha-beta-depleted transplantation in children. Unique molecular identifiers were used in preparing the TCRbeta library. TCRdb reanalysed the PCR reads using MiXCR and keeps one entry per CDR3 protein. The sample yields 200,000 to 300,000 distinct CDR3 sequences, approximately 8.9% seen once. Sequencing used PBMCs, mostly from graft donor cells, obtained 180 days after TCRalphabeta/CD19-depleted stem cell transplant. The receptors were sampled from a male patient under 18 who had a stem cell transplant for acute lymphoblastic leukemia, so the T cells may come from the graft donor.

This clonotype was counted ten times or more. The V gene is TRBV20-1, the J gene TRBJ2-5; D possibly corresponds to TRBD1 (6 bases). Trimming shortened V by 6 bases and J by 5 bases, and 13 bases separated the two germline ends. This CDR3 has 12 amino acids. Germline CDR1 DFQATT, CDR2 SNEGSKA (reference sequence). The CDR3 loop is CSAGDRPETQYF. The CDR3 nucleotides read TGCAGTGCCGGAGACAGGCCGGAGACCCAGTACTTC.

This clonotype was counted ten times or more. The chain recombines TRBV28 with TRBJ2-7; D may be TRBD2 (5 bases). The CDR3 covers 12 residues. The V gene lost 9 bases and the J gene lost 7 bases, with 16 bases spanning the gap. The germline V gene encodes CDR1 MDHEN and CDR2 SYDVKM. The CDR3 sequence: CASNGAEEEQYF. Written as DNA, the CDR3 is TGTGCCAGTAACGGCGCGGAGGAGGAGCAGTACTTC. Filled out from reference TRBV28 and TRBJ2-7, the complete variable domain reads DVKVTQSSRYLVKRTGEKVFLECVQDMDHENMFWYRQDPGLGLRLIYFSYDVKMKEKGDIPEGYSVSREKKERFSLILESASTNQTSMYLCASNGAEEEQYFGPGTRLTVT.

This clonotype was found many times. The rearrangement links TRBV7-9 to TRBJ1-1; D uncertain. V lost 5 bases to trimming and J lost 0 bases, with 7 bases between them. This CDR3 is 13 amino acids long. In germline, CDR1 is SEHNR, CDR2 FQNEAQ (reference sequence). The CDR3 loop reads CASSLRMNTEAFF. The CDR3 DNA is TGTGCCAGCAGCCTTCGGATGAACACTGAAGCTTTCTTT.

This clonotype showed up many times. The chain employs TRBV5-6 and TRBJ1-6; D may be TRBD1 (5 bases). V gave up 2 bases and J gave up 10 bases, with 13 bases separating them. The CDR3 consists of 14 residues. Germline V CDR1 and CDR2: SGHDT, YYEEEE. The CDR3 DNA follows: TGTGCCAGCAGCTTAGGGTGGGGGTCCTCACCCCTCCACTTT. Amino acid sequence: CASSLGWGSSPLHF.

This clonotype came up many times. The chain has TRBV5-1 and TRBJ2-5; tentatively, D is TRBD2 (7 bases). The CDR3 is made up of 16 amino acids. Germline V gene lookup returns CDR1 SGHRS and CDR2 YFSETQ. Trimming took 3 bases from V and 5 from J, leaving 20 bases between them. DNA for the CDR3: TGCGCCAGCAGCTCCTCTAGGGGGGGGCGCGGGGAGACCCAGTACTTC. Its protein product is CASSSSRGGRGETQYF.

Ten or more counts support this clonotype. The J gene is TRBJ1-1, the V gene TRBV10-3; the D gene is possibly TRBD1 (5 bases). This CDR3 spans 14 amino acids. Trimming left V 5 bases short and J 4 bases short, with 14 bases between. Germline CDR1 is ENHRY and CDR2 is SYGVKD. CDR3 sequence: CAISMGGKLTEAFF. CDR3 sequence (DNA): TGTGCCATCAGTATGGGGGGGAAGCTCACTGAAGCTTTCTTT.

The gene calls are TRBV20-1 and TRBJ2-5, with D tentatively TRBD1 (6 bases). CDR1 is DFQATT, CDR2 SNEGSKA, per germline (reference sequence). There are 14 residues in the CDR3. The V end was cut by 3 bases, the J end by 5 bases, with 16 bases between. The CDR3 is CSARADTGKETQYF. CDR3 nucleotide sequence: TGCAGTGCTAGGGCAGATACAGGGAAGGAGACCCAGTACTTC.

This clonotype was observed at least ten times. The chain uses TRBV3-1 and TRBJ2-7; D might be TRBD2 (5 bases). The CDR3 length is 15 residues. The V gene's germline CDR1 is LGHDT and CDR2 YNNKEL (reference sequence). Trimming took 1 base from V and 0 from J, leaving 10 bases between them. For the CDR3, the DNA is TGTGCCAGCAGCCAAGCCCCGGGGAGCTCCTACGAGCAGTACTTC. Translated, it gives CASSQAPGSSYEQYF.

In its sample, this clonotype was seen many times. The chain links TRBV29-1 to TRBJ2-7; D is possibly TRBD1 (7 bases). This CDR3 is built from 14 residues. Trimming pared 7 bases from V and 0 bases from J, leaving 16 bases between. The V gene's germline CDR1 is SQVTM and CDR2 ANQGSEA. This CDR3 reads CSGRDSSSSYEQYF. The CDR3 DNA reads TGCAGCGGGAGGGACAGTTCGAGCTCCTACGAGCAGTACTTC.

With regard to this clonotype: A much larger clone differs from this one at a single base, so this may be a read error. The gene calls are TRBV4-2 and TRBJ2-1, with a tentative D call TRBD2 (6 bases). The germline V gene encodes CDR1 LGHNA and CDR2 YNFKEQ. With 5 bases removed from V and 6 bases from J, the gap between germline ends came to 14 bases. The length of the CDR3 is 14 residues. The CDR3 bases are TGTGCCAGCAGCTCGGGACTCCCCTGCAATGAGCAGTTCTTC. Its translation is CASSSGLPCNEQFF.

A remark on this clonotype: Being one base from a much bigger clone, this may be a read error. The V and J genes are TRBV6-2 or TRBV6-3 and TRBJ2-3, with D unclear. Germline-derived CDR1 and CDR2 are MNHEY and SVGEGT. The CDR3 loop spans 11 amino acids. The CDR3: CASSYPDTQCF. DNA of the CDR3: TGTGCCAGCAGTTATCCAGATACGCAGTGTTTT.

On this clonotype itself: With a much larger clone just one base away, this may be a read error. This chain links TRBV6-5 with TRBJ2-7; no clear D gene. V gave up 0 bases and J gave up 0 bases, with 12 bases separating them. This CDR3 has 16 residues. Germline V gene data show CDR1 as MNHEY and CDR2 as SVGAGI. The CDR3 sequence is CASSYSFGRNSYEQYF. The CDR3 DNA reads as TGTGCCAGCAGTTACTCATTTGGGCGAAACTCCTACGAGCAGTACTTC.

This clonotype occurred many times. CDR3 loop: CATRGGTSSYNEQFF. CDR3 nucleotides: TGTGCCACCAGAGGAGGGACCTCCTCCTACAATGAGCAGTTCTTC. V and J are TRBV15 and TRBJ2-1; D is perhaps TRBD2 (6 bases). Germline-derived CDR1 and CDR2 are LNHNV and YYDKDF (reference sequence). V was pared by 6 bases and J by 0 bases, with 12 bases between. The CDR3 covers 15 residues.

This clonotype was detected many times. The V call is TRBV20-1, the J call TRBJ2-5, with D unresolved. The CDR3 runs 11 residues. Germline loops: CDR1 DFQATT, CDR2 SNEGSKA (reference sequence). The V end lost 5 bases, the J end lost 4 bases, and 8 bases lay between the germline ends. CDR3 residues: CSARGGETQYF. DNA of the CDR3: TGCAGTGCTCGCGGCGGAGAGACCCAGTACTTC.

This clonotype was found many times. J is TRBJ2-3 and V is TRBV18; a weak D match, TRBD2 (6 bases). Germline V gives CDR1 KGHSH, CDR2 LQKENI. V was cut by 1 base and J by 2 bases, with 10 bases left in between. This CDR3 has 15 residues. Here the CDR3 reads CASSPQAGSTDTQYF. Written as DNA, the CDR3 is TGTGCCAGCTCACCACAGGCGGGATCCACAGATACGCAGTATTTT.

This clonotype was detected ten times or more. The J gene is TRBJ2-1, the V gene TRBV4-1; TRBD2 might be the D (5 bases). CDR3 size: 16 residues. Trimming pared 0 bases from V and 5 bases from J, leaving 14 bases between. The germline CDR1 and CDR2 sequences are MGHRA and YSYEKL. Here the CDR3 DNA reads TGCGCCAGCAGCCAAGATGGCACTAGGAGAGACAATGAGCAGTTCTTC. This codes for CASSQDGTRRDNEQFF.

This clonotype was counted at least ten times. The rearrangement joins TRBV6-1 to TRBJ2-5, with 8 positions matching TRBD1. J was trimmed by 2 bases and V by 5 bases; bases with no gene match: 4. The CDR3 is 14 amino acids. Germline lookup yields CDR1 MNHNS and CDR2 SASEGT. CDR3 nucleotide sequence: TGTGCCAGCAGTAGGGACAGGAGACAAGAGACCCAGTACTTC. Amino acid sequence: CASSRDRRQETQYF.

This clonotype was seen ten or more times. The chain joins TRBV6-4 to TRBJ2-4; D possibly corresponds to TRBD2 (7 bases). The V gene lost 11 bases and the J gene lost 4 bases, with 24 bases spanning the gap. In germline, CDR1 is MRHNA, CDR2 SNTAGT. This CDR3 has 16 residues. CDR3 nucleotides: TGTGCCCTAGTCTCGGGGGGCCTCGGATCGAAAAACATTCAGTACTTC. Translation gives CALVSGGLGSKNIQYF.

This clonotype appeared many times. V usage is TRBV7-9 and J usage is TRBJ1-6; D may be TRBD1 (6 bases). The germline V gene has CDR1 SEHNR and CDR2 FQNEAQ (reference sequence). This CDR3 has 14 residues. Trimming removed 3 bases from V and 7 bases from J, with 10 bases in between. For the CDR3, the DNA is TGTGCCAGCAGCTTCGGGGACACCAATTCACCCCTCCACTTT. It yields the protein CASSFGDTNSPLHF.

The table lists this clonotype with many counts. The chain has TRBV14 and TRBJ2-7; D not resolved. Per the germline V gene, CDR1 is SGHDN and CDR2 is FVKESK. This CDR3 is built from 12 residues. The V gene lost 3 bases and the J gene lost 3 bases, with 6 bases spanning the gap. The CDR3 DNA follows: TGTGCCAGCAGCCAGGGTTACTACGAGCAGTACTTC. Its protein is CASSQGYYEQYF.

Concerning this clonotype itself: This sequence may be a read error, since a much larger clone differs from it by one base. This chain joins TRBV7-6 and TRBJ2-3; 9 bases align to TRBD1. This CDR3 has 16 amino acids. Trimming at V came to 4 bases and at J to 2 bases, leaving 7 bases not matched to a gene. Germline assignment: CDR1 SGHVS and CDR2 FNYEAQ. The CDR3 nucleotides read TGTGCCAGCAGCTGGGGCGGACAGGGGTTCACAGATACGCAGTATTTT. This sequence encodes CASSWGGQGFTDTQYF.